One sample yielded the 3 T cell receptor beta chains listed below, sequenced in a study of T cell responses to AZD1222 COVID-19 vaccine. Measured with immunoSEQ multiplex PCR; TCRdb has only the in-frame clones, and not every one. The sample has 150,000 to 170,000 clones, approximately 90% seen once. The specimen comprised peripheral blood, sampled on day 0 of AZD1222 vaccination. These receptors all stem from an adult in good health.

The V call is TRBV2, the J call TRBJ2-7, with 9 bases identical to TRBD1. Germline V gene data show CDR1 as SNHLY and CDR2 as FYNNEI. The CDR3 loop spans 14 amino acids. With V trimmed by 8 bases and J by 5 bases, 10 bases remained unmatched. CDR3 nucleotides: TGTGCCAGCGGGAGGGGACAGGGAAATGACGAGCAGTACTTC. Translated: CASGRGQGNDEQYF.

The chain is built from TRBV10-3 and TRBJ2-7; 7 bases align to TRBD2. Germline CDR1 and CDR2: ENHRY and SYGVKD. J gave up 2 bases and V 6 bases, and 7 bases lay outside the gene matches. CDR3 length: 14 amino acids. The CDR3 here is CAIRGGVETYEQYF. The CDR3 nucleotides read TGTGCCATCAGGGGAGGGGTAGAGACCTACGAGCAGTACTTC.

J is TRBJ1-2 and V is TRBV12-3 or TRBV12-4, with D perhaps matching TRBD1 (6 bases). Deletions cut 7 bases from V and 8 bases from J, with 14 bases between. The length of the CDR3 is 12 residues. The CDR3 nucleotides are TGTGCCAGCACGCGAGGGGGTCGGGGCTACACCTTC. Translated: CASTRGGRGYTF.